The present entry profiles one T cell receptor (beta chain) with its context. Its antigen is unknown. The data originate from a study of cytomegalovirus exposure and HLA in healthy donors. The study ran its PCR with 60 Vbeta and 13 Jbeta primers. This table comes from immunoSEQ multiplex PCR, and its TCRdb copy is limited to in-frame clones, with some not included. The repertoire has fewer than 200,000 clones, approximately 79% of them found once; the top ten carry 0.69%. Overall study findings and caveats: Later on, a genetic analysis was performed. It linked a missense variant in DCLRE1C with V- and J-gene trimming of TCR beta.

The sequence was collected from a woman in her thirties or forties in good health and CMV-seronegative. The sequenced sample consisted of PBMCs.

DNA for the CDR3: TGTGCCAGCAGCCAAACCCTGGGGAGGTTGGACACTGAAGCTTTCTTT. This encodes CASSQTLGRLDTEAFF. The chain links TRBV7-9 to TRBJ1-1; D unresolved. V lost 5 bases, J lost 3 bases, and 19 bases lay in between. Germline V lookup: CDR1 SEHNR, CDR2 FQNEAQ (reference sequence). This CDR3 contains 16 residues.